This TCR beta chain was observed in a study of shared clonotypes between healthy human individuals (dated by TCRdb to the early 2020s). Regarding the study in general: The cohort comprised a couple of women and a few men aged 18 to 49 years. Per donor, three plates each were used for CD4 naive and CD4 memory, two for CD8 naive, and one for CD8 memory. The study deeply sequenced blood TCR repertoires of five healthy adults to estimate repertoire size and the extent of clonotype sharing between individuals. To increase sequencing depth and limit assay-specific biases, different laboratories used diverse techniques to prepare libraries and sequence TCR repertoires. Between about 0.8 and 9.5 billion PBMCs per donor were obtained by leukapheresis. What the research found in general, with its limitations: Higher generation probabilities were observed for clonotypes shared by all four sorted-subset donors than for non-shared clonotypes. Even with the large sequencing depth, rarefaction of the sorted-subset datasets indicated that sequencing was incomplete. Pairwise subsampling indicated that sequencing depth was expected to affect the degree of clonotype sharing among donors. Sharing across a few donors was observed for 5% to 6.5% of naive CD4, less than 4% of naive CD8, about 2.3% of memory CD4, and roughly 0.43% of memory CD8 clonotypes. The genetic and exposure-history diversity represented was limited by the small number of donors. Estimated clonotype richness was generally larger for naive than for memory subsets. Sampling was restricted to blood, and TCR repertoires in tissues likely differ from the TCR repertoires found in blood.

For CDR1 and CDR2, the germline V gene lists SGHRS and YFSETQ. The CDR3 goes from the cysteine to the phenylalanine over 18 residues. The sequence is cut down to CDR3 DNA, 54 bases in frame from base 1. V is cut by 3 bases and J by 5 bases, and the space between the germline ends is 26 bases. Of note for this clone: Its specific antigen is unknown. The record has no base qualities; no much larger clone is one base away.

Donors were healthy HIV-negative adults with no recently reported acute infections or vaccinations. Every donor was a Caucasian adult living in Nashville, Tennessee, USA. Magnetic negative selection was used to enrich CD4+ T cells, after which naive cells were positively selected on CD45RA and the negative fraction became the memory subset. Blood was collected by leukapheresis, and PBMCs were isolated by Ficoll-Histopaque density gradient centrifugation and then cryopreserved in liquid nitrogen vapor phase. Analytical flow cytometry was used to check the purity and quantity of every magnetically sorted T cell population. Genomic DNA was isolated from each sorted fraction and quantified by UV absorbance on a Nanodrop 2000c. TCR CDR3 regions were amplified from genomic DNA by multiplex PCR using the deep immunoSEQ assay. Extracted genomic DNA from each cell subset was distributed evenly across all wells of several immunoSEQ 96-well plates, and each plate was treated as a replicate. Each replicate PCR for sorted subsets received about 220 ng genomic DNA, equal to tens of thousands of T cell genomes. The purified libraries were quantified using a Qubit 3.0 fluorometer, sized with a Bioanalyzer 2100, and then quantified again using the KAPA Library Quantification kit. Every immunoSEQ 96-well plate was sequenced on a dedicated single-read 150-cycle Illumina NextSeq 550 flow cell. The source study handled its data this way. Because the immunoSEQ output held only junctional sequences and lacked quality scores, the filtering could not match the filtering applied to full-length reads. To assign V/J genes and CDR3, sequences were annotated using PyIR, a Python wrapper for IgBLAST v1.9, with IMGT germline references. Reads were filtered out if the reads had weak V/J assignments (E-value above 1e-6), no CDR3, stop codons, out-of-frame junctions, or ambiguous translated residues. V3J clonotypes were defined as sequences sharing the same inferred V gene, J gene, and CDR3 amino acid sequence. Percentage overlap between repertoires was computed as shared unique clonotypes divided by the size of the smaller repertoire. Three approaches were used to assess repertoire richness: RTK rarefaction, the Chao1 estimator, and Recon v2.1 estimates of unobserved clonotypes. Generation probabilities for all TCRbeta clonotypes obtained by the gDNA method from a handful of donors were computed using OLGA. TCRdb carries this immuneACCESS record with in-frame sequences only. Its versions omit some clonotypes, under half of them owing to an unresolved V gene in the studies checked, with the rest unexplained. The V and J calls and clone size were taken over from that table, and D and trimming were inferred from the DNA. The sample data list a few hundred thousand clones, and 65% to 70% of these were observed just once. The biggest ten clones account for around 10% of the sample.

The chain joins TRBV5-1 to TRBJ1-2; perhaps TRBD1 is the D gene, with 6 bases matching. The receptor's source is a man between 25 and 39 years old in good health. Source material: memory CD4+ T cells sorted from blood. The meaning of the sample's cell subset or site label: CD45RA-negative fraction. This receptor has the CDR3 CASSWEVGTPQRGYGYTF. The sequenced DNA is TGCGCCAGCAGCTGGGAAGTAGGGACACCCCAAAGGGGATATGGCTACACCTTC.